Each of the 14 T cell receptor beta chains below was sequenced from the same sample in a study of CD8+ T cells in alopecia areata. Documented treatment: oral pan-JAK inhibitor, 5-10 mg twice daily. RNA, once extracted, was reverse transcribed into cDNA for use as the sequencing template. Assay used: immunoSEQ multiplex PCR; TCRdb lists only in-frame clones, some missing. The sample contains fewer than 250,000 clones, 50% to 60% of which appear only once. Sequenced here: CD4+ T cells sorted from blood, sampled at week 4, from a patient treated with tofacitinib. The source is a human donor with alopecia areata.

The chain joins TRBV6-5 to TRBJ1-2, with D possibly being TRBD1 (5 bases). Germline lookup yields CDR1 MNHEY and CDR2 SVGAGI. The CDR3 loop spans 12 amino acids. V was cut by 4 bases and J by 6 bases, with 9 bases left in between. Here the CDR3 reads CASSWRGDGYTF. The CDR3 DNA follows: TGTGCCAGCAGTTGGCGGGGGGATGGCTACACCTTC.

The V and J genes are TRBV29-1 and TRBJ2-3, with D perhaps matching TRBD2 (6 bases). CDR3 length equals 13 residues. Trimming cost V 6 bases and J 0 bases, with 10 bases left between them. Germline loops: CDR1 SQVTM, CDR2 ANQGSEA. The CDR3 coding sequence is TGCAGCGTAAAGGGACTTAGCACAGATACGCAGTATTTT. Translating gives CSVKGLSTDTQYF.

The rearrangement links TRBV2 to TRBJ1-4; the D gene is possibly TRBD1 (6 bases). Germline V gene lookup returns CDR1 SNHLY and CDR2 FYNNEI. The ends were cut back, 9 bases at V and 7 bases at J, with 21 bases in the middle. This CDR3 is 15 amino acids long. The CDR3 bases are TGTGCCAGTACCCCGCGTGAGGGGGTTCGTGAAAAACTGTTTTTT. Its translation is CASTPREGVREKLFF.

This clone has just one count. This sequence joins TRBV6-5 and TRBJ1-1; D gene uncertain. The length of the CDR3 is 12 residues. The ends were cut back, 0 bases at V and 1 base at J, with 0 bases in the middle. Germline V gene sequence: CDR1 MNHEY, CDR2 SVGAGI. As DNA, the CDR3 is TGTGCCAGCAGTTACTCGAACACTGAAGCTTTCTTT. Its translation is CASSYSNTEAFF.

The gene calls are TRBV9 and TRBJ2-3; TRBD2 matches at 12 bases. Germline lookup yields CDR1 SGDLS and CDR2 YYNGEE. V shed 1 base and J 4 bases; nucleotides not matched to a gene: 4. CDR3 length equals 16 residues. This CDR3 reads CASSVWLAGGSDTQYF. In DNA, the CDR3 is TGTGCCAGCAGCGTATGGCTAGCGGGAGGGTCAGATACGCAGTATTTT.

Concerning this clone itself: The junction departs from the called germline gene at one end, perhaps through a read error. The chain recombines TRBV15 with TRBJ2-3, with 7 bases lining up with TRBD2. Germline CDR1 LNHNV, CDR2 YYDKDF (reference sequence). The CDR3 runs 14 residues. CDR3 protein: CATSRDTSADTQYF. The DNA for the CDR3 is TGTGCCACCAGCCGAGATACTAGCGCAGATACGCAGTATTTT.

This clone was counted a few times. The CDR3 nucleotides read TGTGCCACCAGCAAGAACGACGGGAGGGCCAGGGATGAGCAGTTCTTC. This codes for CATSKNDGRARDEQFF. The V and J genes are TRBV15 and TRBJ2-1; the match to TRBD2 covers 8 bases. Per the germline V gene, CDR1 is LNHNV and CDR2 is YYDKDF (reference sequence). Germline trimming cut 4 bases from V and 8 bases from J; bases unmatched to any gene: 13. The CDR3 has 16 amino acids. The whole variable domain, filled in from reference TRBV15 and TRBJ2-1, reads DAMVIQNPRYQVTQFGKPVTLSCSQTLNHNVMYWYQQKSSQAPKLLFHYYDKDFNNEADTPDNFQSRRPNTSFCFLDIRSPGLGDTAMYLCATSKNDGRARDEQFFGPGTRLTVL.

The chain is built from TRBV11-2 and TRBJ2-1; 7 nucleotides align to TRBD2. V dropped 5 bases and J dropped 0; count of bases not matched to a gene: 4. This CDR3 is 15 amino acids long. CDR1 SGHAT and CDR2 FQNNGV come from the germline V gene. CDR3 sequence (DNA): TGTGCCAGCAGCCCAGGCGGGAGCTCCTACAATGAGCAGTTCTTC. It specifies CASSPGGSSYNEQFF.

The chain links TRBV30 to TRBJ2-7; possibly TRBD1 for D (6 bases). The CDR3 is 13 amino acids. Germline CDR1 GTSNPN, CDR2 SVGIG (reference sequence). The V end was cut by 5 bases, the J end by 3 bases, with 14 bases between. CDR3 amino acids: CAWSGTSDYEQYF. Here the CDR3 DNA reads TGTGCCTGGTCCGGGACAAGCGACTACGAGCAGTACTTC.

The rearrangement uses TRBV4-3 and TRBJ1-1, with D uncertain. Germline V CDR1 and CDR2: LGHNA, YSLEER. The CDR3 runs to 14 residues. V lost 4 bases and J lost 5, with 14 bases in between. The CDR3 protein is CASSRRWSGTEAFF. In nucleotides, the CDR3 is TGCGCCAGCAGCCGCAGATGGAGTGGTACTGAAGCTTTCTTT.

This clone was seen a handful of times. This sequence joins TRBV7-9 and TRBJ1-4, with D perhaps matching TRBD1 (6 bases). V lost 2 bases to trimming and J lost 8 bases, with 12 bases between them. Per germline, CDR1 SEHNR and CDR2 FQNEAQ (reference sequence). This CDR3 comprises 14 residues. Here the CDR3 reads CASSLQGFSEKLFF. CDR3 DNA: TGTGCCAGCAGCTTACAGGGGTTTAGCGAAAAACTGTTTTTT.

The rearrangement joins TRBV29-1 to TRBJ2-7; D ambiguous. V shed 5 bases and J shed 2 bases, with 10 bases lying between them. This CDR3 has 12 residues. The germline CDR1 and CDR2 sequences are SQVTM and ANQGSEA. The CDR3 spells CSVTLSPYEQYF. The CDR3 coding sequence is TGCAGCGTTACATTATCGCCCTACGAGCAGTACTTC.

The chain uses TRBV6-6 and TRBJ1-1; D is possibly TRBD1 (5 bases). Germline V gives CDR1 MNHNY, CDR2 SVGAGI (reference sequence). V lost 5 bases and J 6 bases, leaving 10 bases between the germline ends. This CDR3 region has 12 residues. CDR3 nucleotides: TGTGCCAGCAGTGGGACTGTCCCTGAAGCTTTCTTT. Translated: CASSGTVPEAFF.

This clone occurred a few times. The chain carries TRBV4-1 and TRBJ1-2, with 7 positions matching TRBD1. The CDR3 extends over 16 amino acids. Trimming removed 0 bases from V and 2 bases from J; junction bases left unmatched: 6. From germline, CDR1 is MGHRA and CDR2 YSYEKL. In DNA, the CDR3 is TGCGCCAGCAGCCAAGAGTGGACAGGAAAAAACTATGGCTACACCTTC. This translates into CASSQEWTGKNYGYTF.